This entry features one T cell receptor beta chain sequence. The antigen is not known. This record comes from a study of CD8 T cells in Susac syndrome. Regarding the study as a whole: When the CD4+ T cell repertoires of patients with Susac syndrome were examined, they did not show any clonal expansion.

Reverse transcription used about 0.45 to 1 ug RNA and random hexamers. One entry per CDR3 protein results from TCRdb running MiXCR on the immunoSEQ multiplex PCR reads. The sample contains about 180,000 distinct CDR3 sequences, just under 95% of which appear only once. This CDR3 is built from 14 residues. Germline values: CDR1 SEHNR, CDR2 FQNEAQ (reference sequence). V dropped 7 bases and J dropped 3 bases, with 15 bases sitting between them. Sample: CD4+ T cells from PBMCs. This clonotype was sampled from a human donor with Susac syndrome. This chain links TRBV7-9 with TRBJ1-2; tentatively, D is TRBD1 (5 bases). CDR3 DNA sequence: TGTGCCAGCACCCAGGGCCCTCGGGACTATGGCTACACCTTC. Amino acids: CASTQGPRDYGYTF.